This T cell receptor beta chain was found in a study of blood T cells in healthy people across ages (dated by TCRdb to the mid-2010s). Regarding the study in general: Template switching captured roughly one uniquely barcoded TCR beta cDNA molecule per two T cells in model experiments. The study analyzed two additional independent replicas of 1 million unique cDNA reads from the same blood draw for two donors, one aged 18 to 30 and one aged 80 or older. To avoid experimental bias, donors of different ages were randomly spread across the sequencing lanes. The donors were split into four age groups: young (average roughly 15 years), middle-aged (about 40), aged (approximately 60) and long-lived (roughly 80). Age-related changes in TCR beta repertoire diversity were measured in the study by deep sequencing normalized with unique cDNA molecular identifiers.

On the study overall, not on this receptor specifically: The CMV infection status of donors was not known, potentially confounding age-related changes in expanded clonotypes. The percentage of naive T cells measured by flow cytometry correlated strongly with observed TCR beta diversity. The long-lived group showed more naive CD4+ T cells, fewer expanded clones and increased TCR diversity than the aged group, suggesting age selection. Since profiling was done on bulk unsorted PBMCs, naive and antigen-experienced compartments could not be conclusively compared. Observed TCR beta diversity per million T cells fell roughly linearly with age, and a significant reduction was already apparent by age around 39. Estimates of total diversity based on one million sequenced T cells were considered lower bounds and underestimates.

The donors were about 40 Caucasian individuals from Russia, aged roughly 6 to 100 years, who were systemically healthy. Each donor gave 8 to 10 milliliters of peripheral blood, collected into EDTA-treated Vacutainer tubes. PBMCs were isolated by Ficoll-Paque density-gradient centrifugation, with at least 7 million obtained per sample. Trizol reagent was used to extract total RNA from PBMCs, with at least 5.5 micrograms per sample. For every donor, an aliquot of PBMCs went through flow cytometry to measure the percentages of naive CD45RAhigh/CD27high T cells. V is shortened by 1 base, J by 9 bases, and the region joining them spans 9 bases. The germline V gene (reference sequence) yields SEHNR for CDR1 and FQNEAQ for CDR2. The CDR3 holds 12 amino acids from the cysteine to the phenylalanine. Only the CDR3 DNA is retained, 36 bases long and in frame from the first base. With regard to this clonotype: No cognate antigen has been identified for it. No base quality information exists; no much larger clone differs at one position.

The library came from 5' RACE. A second roughly 7 to 11 cycle PCR used a sample-barcoded 5' primer and a J-beta primer mix. A template-switch 5' adaptor carrying 12 random nucleotides introduced a unique molecular identifier onto each TCR beta cDNA molecule. Each sample yielded at least 2.5 million CDR3-containing paired-end reads. All of the RNA was converted into first-strand cDNA using the Mint cDNA synthesis kit, with a TRBC-specific oligonucleotide serving as the primer. After uracil-DNA glycosylase treatment, a first 18-cycle PCR used universal primers M1SS and BC2_uni_R on all cDNA. In the source study's methods: Normalization of each sample was performed by random selection of 1 million high-quality reads, each carrying a distinct molecular identifier. Instead of being binned into consensus sequences, reads that shared molecular identifiers were thrown out. MiTCR, run with a Q25 quality threshold and the strictest error-elimination algorithm, handled CDR3 identification, clonotype clustering and error correction. Lower-bound total TCR beta diversity was estimated with a nonparametric unseen species model using Euler transformation. In-frame beta chains were kept once TCRdb had trimmed the public reads at Q25 with fastp and called clones with MiXCR. Rows with one shared CDR3 protein collapse into an entry with the most common genes and DNA. For this entry, the V and J calls and clone size follow TCRdb and not the study's own pipeline. The sample table contains 1,800,000 or so distinct CDR3 sequences; only one count was recorded for 35% to 50% of them. About 21% of the sample belongs to the ten largest clones.

This TCR was sampled from a human donor in good health. The sequenced sample consisted of blood. Here the chain combines TRBV7-9 and TRBJ1-2, with no reliable assignment of the D segment. The nucleotide sequence is TGTGCCAGCAGCTTAGGTGCCGACAGCTACACCTTC. Its translation is CASSLGADSYTF.